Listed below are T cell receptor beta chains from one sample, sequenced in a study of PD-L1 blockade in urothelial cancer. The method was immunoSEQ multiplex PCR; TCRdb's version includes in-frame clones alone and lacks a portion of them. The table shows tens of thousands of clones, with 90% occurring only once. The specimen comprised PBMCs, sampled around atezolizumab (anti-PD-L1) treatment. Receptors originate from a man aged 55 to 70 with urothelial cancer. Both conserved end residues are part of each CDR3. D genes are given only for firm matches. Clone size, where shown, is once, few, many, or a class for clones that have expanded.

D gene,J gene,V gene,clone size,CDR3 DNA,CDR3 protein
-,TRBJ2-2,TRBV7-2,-,TGTGCCAGCAGCTTATTCCAGGTCGGAACCGGGGAGCTGTTTTTT,CASSLFQVGTGELFF
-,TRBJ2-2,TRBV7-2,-,TGTGCCAGCAGTTCAAGACAGGGGAGGGTTGCCGGGGAGCTGTTTTTT,CASSSRQGRVAGELFF
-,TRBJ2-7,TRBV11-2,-,TGTGCCAGCAGCTCAACCACCGGGACACTCTCCTACGAGCAGTACTTC,CASSSTTGTLSYEQYF
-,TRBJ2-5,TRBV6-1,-,TGTGCCAGCAGTGAGATCGGCAGGGGAGAGACCCAGTACTTC,CASSEIGRGETQYF
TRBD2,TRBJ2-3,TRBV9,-,TGTGCCAGCAGCGTGACTAGCGGGGGATCTAGCACAGATACGCAGTATTTT,CASSVTSGGSSTDTQYF
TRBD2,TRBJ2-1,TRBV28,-,TGTGCCAGCAGTTCCCCCCGGCGGGAGAACAATGAGCAGTTCTTC,CASSSPRRENNEQFF
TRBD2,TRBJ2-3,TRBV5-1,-,TGCGCCAGCAGCTCTAGCGGGGGTAGCACAGATACGCAGTATTTT,CASSSSGGSTDTQYF
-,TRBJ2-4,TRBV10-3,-,TGTGCCATCAGTGGGGGGCGAGGAAACATTCAGTACTTC,CAISGGRGNIQYF
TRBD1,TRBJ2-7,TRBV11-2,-,TGTGCCGGACAGGGAGCTGGCGACGAGCAGTACTTC,CAGQGAGDEQYF
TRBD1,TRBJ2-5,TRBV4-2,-,TGTGCCAGCAGCCGGGACAGGGGGGAAGAGACCCAGTACTTC,CASSRDRGEETQYF
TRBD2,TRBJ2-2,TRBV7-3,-,TGTGCCAGCAGCTTAATGTTAGCGGGAGCCGGGGAGCTGTTTTTT,CASSLMLAGAGELFF
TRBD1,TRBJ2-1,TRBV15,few,TGTGCCACCAGCAGGGGGTTGCGGGACAGGGGTTACAATGAGCAGTTCTTC,CATSRGLRDRGYNEQFF
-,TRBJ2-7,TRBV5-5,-,TGTGCCAGCAGCTTCCAGGGTGTCTCCTACGAGCAGTACTTC,CASSFQGVSYEQYF
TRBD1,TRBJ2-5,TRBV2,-,TGTGCCAGCAGTACTTGGGACAGCACCCAAGAGACCCAGTACTTC,CASSTWDSTQETQYF
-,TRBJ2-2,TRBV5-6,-,TGTGCCAGCAGCTCGAGCACCGGGGAGCTGTTTTTT,CASSSSTGELFF
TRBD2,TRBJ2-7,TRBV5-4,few,TGTGCCAGCAGCACGAGGACTAGCGGGAGGTCCTACGAGCAGTACTTC,CASSTRTSGRSYEQYF
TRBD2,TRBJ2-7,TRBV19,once,TGTGCCAGTAGAACAACTAGCGGATCCTACGAGCAGTACTTC,CASRTTSGSYEQYF
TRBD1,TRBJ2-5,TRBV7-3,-,TGTGCCAGCAGCTTAGTGCACAGCCGGGACAGGGGAGCAGAGACCCAGTACTTC,CASSLVHSRDRGAETQYF
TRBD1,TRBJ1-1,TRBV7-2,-,TGTGCCAGCAGCCCGGGGGTATGGGACAGTGAAGCTTTCTTT,CASSPGVWDSEAFF
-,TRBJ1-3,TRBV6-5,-,TGTGCCAGCACCTATTACCCCGGGTCGATCCGGTATTTT,CASTYYPGSIRYF
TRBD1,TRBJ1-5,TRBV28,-,TGTGCCAGCAGTCCACACGGGACAGGGGAATCTCAGCCCCAGCATTTT,CASSPHGTGESQPQHF
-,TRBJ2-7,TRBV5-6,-,TGTGCCAGCAGCTTGGGGGGGCTGGGGCAGTACTTC,CASSLGGLGQYF
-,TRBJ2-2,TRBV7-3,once,TGTGCCAGCAGCGAACTGGGACTGGGCGGCGGGGAGCTGTTTTTT,CASSELGLGGGELFF
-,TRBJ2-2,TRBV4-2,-,TGTGCCAGCAGCCAAGAACTCTTCCGGACTACGTCGACCGGGGAGCTGTTTTTT,CASSQELFRTTSTGELFF
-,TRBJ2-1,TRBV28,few,TGTGCCAGCTACCCCGACAGTGACCACAATGAGCAGTTCTTC,CASYPDSDHNEQFF
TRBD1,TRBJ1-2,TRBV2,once,TGTGCCAGCAGCCAGGGACAGGGGGCGGATGGCTACACCTTC,CASSQGQGADGYTF
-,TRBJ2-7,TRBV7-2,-,TGTGCCAGCAGCGGTCTCCGGGACTCCGAGCAGTACTTC,CASSGLRDSEQYF
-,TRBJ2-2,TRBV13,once,TGTGCCAGCAGCTTAAGCCCGAACACCGGGGAGCTGTTTTTT,CASSLSPNTGELFF
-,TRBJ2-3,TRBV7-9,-,TGTGCCAGCAGCCCCTCGGACTACAGCACAGATACGCAGTATTTT,CASSPSDYSTDTQYF
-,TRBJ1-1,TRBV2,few,TGTGCCAGCAGTTTAGGGGCAGTAAGCTGGGACACTGAAGCTTTCTTT,CASSLGAVSWDTEAFF
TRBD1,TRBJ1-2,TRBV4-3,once,TGCGCCAGCAGCCAAATGCTTACAGGGGGCACAAGGGACGGCTACACCTTC,CASSQMLTGGTRDGYTF
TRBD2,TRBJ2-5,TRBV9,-,TGTGCCAGCAGCGCCCTAGGGACTAGCGGACAAGAGACCCAGTACTTC,CASSALGTSGQETQYF
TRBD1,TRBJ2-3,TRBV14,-,TGTGCCAGCAGTCGGGACAGGGGATTCACAGATACGCAGTATTTT,CASSRDRGFTDTQYF
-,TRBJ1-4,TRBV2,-,TGTGCCAGCAGTGCGGAGGTTAATGAAAAACTGTTTTTT,CASSAEVNEKLFF
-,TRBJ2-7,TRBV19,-,TGTGCCAGTAGGAAGACAACCCACTCCTACGAGCAGTACTTC,CASRKTTHSYEQYF
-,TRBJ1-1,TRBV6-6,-,TGTGCCAGCAGTTCCGGCCGGGACACTGAAGCTTTCTTT,CASSSGRDTEAFF
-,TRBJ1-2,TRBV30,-,TGTGCCTGGAATGGGGGGGCGTATGGCTACACCTTC,CAWNGGAYGYTF
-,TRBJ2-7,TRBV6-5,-,TGTGCCAGCAGTGGGGGGACCATTCCCACCGAGCAGTACTTC,CASSGGTIPTEQYF
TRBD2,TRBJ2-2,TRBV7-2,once,TGTGCCAGCAGCGTGTCTAGCGGAGCGAACACCGGGGAGCTGTTTTTT,CASSVSSGANTGELFF
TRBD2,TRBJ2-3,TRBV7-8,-,TGTGCCAGCAGCTTAGCGACTAGCGGGGGAACTAGCACAGATACGCAGTATTTT,CASSLATSGGTSTDTQYF
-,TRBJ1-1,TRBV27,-,TGTGCCAGCCGGGGTTTTGACACTGAAGCTTTCTTT,CASRGFDTEAFF
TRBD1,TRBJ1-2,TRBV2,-,TGTGCCAGCAGTGTCGAGACAGGGGGAGGCTACACCTTC,CASSVETGGGYTF